The 14 T cell receptor beta chains listed next were all sequenced from one sample in a study of blood T cell repertoires in COVID-19 (dated by TCRdb to 2019 to 2021). Library construction relied on the immunoSEQ multiplex PCR assay. Sourced from immuneACCESS, this table was stored by TCRdb with only in-frame sequences that have V and J called. A share of the clones is absent; for the studies checked, an unresolved V gene accounts for under half, and the remainder has no known explanation. The table for this sample lists nearly 200,000 clones; about 86% of them were counted only once. In total, the top ten clones hold more than 0.7% of the sample. Sequencing was done on a sample of peripheral blood. These receptors all stem from a woman between 65 and 79 years old with acute or convalescent COVID-19.

This sequence joins TRBV18 and TRBJ1-2, with D possibly matching TRBD1 (6 bases). The CDR3 is made up of 13 amino acids. The germline gives CDR1 KGHSH, CDR2 LQKENI. V dropped 3 bases and J dropped 6 bases, with 11 bases sitting between them. The CDR3 protein is CASSPGQSDGYTF. CDR3 bases: TGTGCCAGCTCACCCGGACAGTCCGATGGCTACACCTTC.

V usage is TRBV7-2 and J usage is TRBJ2-5; D call uncertain. The CDR3 covers 11 residues. The germline V and J ends were trimmed by 2 bases and 5 bases, with 3 bases remaining between them. Looked up from germline, CDR1 is SGHTA and CDR2 is FQGNSA. The CDR3 is CASSLHETQYF. Written as DNA, the CDR3 is TGTGCCAGCAGCTTACATGAGACCCAGTACTTC.

The sample holds a few counts of this clone. The chain combines TRBV27 with TRBJ2-2; 12 positions agree with TRBD1. This CDR3 contains 14 residues. Germline V gene data show CDR1 as MNHEY and CDR2 as SMNVEV (reference sequence). Losses at the gene ends were 7 bases for V and 10 bases for J; bases not matched to a gene: 7. This CDR3 is CASKVRDRGLELFF. The CDR3 DNA sequence: TGTGCCAGCAAGGTCCGGGACAGGGGGCTGGAGCTGTTTTTT.

This clone has just one count. The rearrangement uses TRBV10-3 and TRBJ2-1, with 7 bases matching TRBD2. This CDR3 region has 12 residues. V lost 10 bases to trimming and J lost 6 bases; unmatched junction nucleotides: 6. From germline, CDR1 is ENHRY and CDR2 SYGVKD. CDR3: CATGGGLNEQFF. Here the CDR3 DNA reads TGTGCCACCGGGGGAGGGCTCAATGAGCAGTTCTTC.

The chain combines TRBV29-1 with TRBJ1-2; 8 positions match TRBD1. This CDR3 has 12 residues. Germline V gives CDR1 SQVTM, CDR2 ANQGSEA. Trimming removed 7 bases from V and 7 bases from J; junction bases left unmatched: 8. This CDR3 reads CSATTGAGGYTF. The CDR3 DNA reads as TGCAGCGCAACGACAGGGGCAGGTGGCTACACCTTC.

The rearrangement joins TRBV27 to TRBJ1-2; 7 bases match TRBD1. V dropped 5 bases and J dropped 4; count of bases not matched to a gene: 19. The CDR3 consists of 18 residues. Germline CDR1 and CDR2: MNHEY and SMNVEV (reference sequence). CDR3 residues: CASSPRRQGGPLTYGYTF. The CDR3 coding sequence is TGTGCCAGCAGTCCCCGGCGGCAGGGGGGCCCCCTTACCTATGGCTACACCTTC.

V is TRBV18 and J is TRBJ2-7; 7 bases line up with TRBD1. CDR3 length equals 14 residues. V shed 3 bases, J shed 1 base, and the junction held 3 bases outside the gene matches. Germline loops: CDR1 KGHSH, CDR2 LQKENI. This CDR3 reads CASSPRTGSYEQYF. CDR3 DNA sequence: TGTGCCAGCTCACCTAGGACAGGTTCCTACGAGCAGTACTTC.

V gene TRBV18 combines with J gene TRBJ1-2; D might be TRBD1 (5 bases). Germline assignment: CDR1 KGHSH and CDR2 LQKENI. CDR3 length: 13 amino acids. The ends were cut back, 3 bases at V and 4 bases at J, with 9 bases in the middle. This chain's CDR3 is CASSPGGRYGYTF. The CDR3 nucleotides are TGTGCCAGCTCACCGGGGGGACGCTATGGCTACACCTTC. The whole variable domain, filled in from reference TRBV18 and TRBJ1-2, reads NAGVMQNPRHLVRRRGQEARLRCSPMKGHSHVYWYRQLPEEGLKFMVYLQKENIIDESGMPKERFSAEFPKEGPSILRIQQVVRGDSAAYFCASSPGGRYGYTFGSGTRLTVV.

This rearrangement joins TRBV20-1 to TRBJ2-1; maybe TRBD2 (6 bases). Trimming shortened V by 8 bases and J by 12 bases, and 14 bases separated the two germline ends. The CDR3 runs to 10 residues. Germline V CDR1 and CDR2: DFQATT, SNEGSKA (reference sequence). CDR3 protein: CSCFRAGQFF. DNA of the CDR3: TGCAGTTGTTTTCGAGCGGGGCAGTTCTTC.

The chain joins TRBV6-5 to TRBJ2-1, with 7 bases that match TRBD2. Germline values: CDR1 MNHEY, CDR2 SVGAGI. V was pared by 5 bases and J by 3 bases, with 7 bases of the junction left unmatched. This CDR3 spans 15 amino acids. CDR3 DNA: TGTGCCAGCAGTCCCGAGGCTAGCGGCTACAATGAGCAGTTCTTC. Translated, it gives CASSPEASGYNEQFF.

The chain couples TRBV7-2 to TRBJ2-1; no firm D call. The CDR3 contains 14 residues. V shed 0 bases and J shed 4 bases, with 7 bases lying between them. CDR1 and CDR2 (germline): SGHTA, FQGNSA. Here the CDR3 reads CASSLARHYNEQFF. CDR3 bases: TGTGCCAGCAGCTTAGCAAGACATTACAATGAGCAGTTCTTC.

This clone was observed a handful of times. The chain carries TRBV3-1 (or the pseudogene TRBV3-2) and TRBJ1-2, with 9 bases matching TRBD1. CDR1 is LGHDT, CDR2 YNNKEL, per germline (reference sequence). V lost 4 bases and J lost 9; bases outside the gene matches: 9. CDR3 length: 14 residues. CDR3 sequence (DNA): TGTGCCAGCAGCCCCGGGACAGGGAGTTGGAGCTACACCTTC. It codes for CASSPGTGSWSYTF.

The chain employs TRBV5-4 and TRBJ2-2; a weak D match, TRBD2 (5 bases). Germline V gene data show CDR1 as SGHNT and CDR2 as YYREEE (reference sequence). The CDR3 runs to 15 residues. The V and J ends lost 0 bases and 5 bases respectively, with 11 bases between them. The CDR3 loop reads CASSLELAVTGELFF. The CDR3 DNA reads TGTGCCAGCAGCTTGGAGCTAGCTGTTACCGGGGAGCTGTTTTTT.

This chain connects TRBV7-3 to TRBJ2-7, with 8 bases that match TRBD2. The CDR3 consists of 14 residues. Germline V lookup: CDR1 SGHTA, CDR2 FQGTGA. J gave up 5 bases and V 1 base, and 4 bases lay outside the gene matches. CDR3 nucleotides: TGTGCCAGCAGCTTAAGAGCGGGAGAAAACGAGCAGTACTTC. Translation gives CASSLRAGENEQYF.